In this sample, the clone carrying this TCR beta chain turned up once. What it binds is not known. Germline is not matched at one junction end, which may reflect a read error. Semi-nested PCR with Nested Universal Primer A followed constant-region reverse priming of full-length variable regions. TCRdb re-analysed the 5' RACE reads in MiXCR, keeping a single row per CDR3 protein. The sample includes about 32,000 distinct CDR3 sequences, around a quarter seen only once; the top ten take roughly 4%. Notes on the study in general: Greatest tumor Treg TCR overlap was with tumor naive CD4+ cells. Tumor memory CD4+ T cell TCR gene usage clustered with blood and lymph node memory CD4+ cells and lymph node naive CD4+ cells.

The CDR3 covers 14 residues. Germline assignment: CDR1 SGDLS and CDR2 YYNGEE. The clonotype was recovered from a female donor with breast cancer. The sequencing sample was made of memory CD4+ T cells sorted from blood. As to subset: memory CD4+ T cells, CD4+CD45RO+CD25-. The chain is built from TRBV9 and TRBJ2-2; no clear D gene. The CDR3 sequence is CTSSVAQDTGELFF. The CDR3 DNA is TGTACCAGCAGCGTAGCCCAGGATACCGGGGAGCTGTTTTTT.